A selection of T cell receptor beta chains follows, all from one sample in a study of Graves' ophthalmopathy and Graves' hyperthyroidism. MiXCR was run by TCRdb on the multiplex PCR reads, yielding one entry per CDR3 protein. This table holds 200,000 to 300,000 distinct CDR3 sequences, 45% to 55% found once. Sequencing was carried out using peripheral blood. All receptors derive from an adult man with Graves' ophthalmopathy. CDR3s include the opening cysteine and the closing phenylalanine or tryptophan. D genes are given only for firm matches. For some rows the clone size is stated as once, few or many, or as a class when expanded; others skip it.

D: TRBD1
V: TRBV7-9
J: TRBJ1-1
size: -
CDR3: CASTPQGAAGTEAFF
DNA: TGTGCCAGCACCCCACAGGGGGCTGCAGGAACTGAAGCTTTCTTT

D: -
V: TRBV20-1
J: TRBJ2-5
size: -
CDR3: CSALDRDKSYQETQYF
DNA: TGCAGTGCTTTGGACCGGGACAAGAGTTACCAAGAGACCCAGTACTTC

D: -
V: TRBV20-1
J: TRBJ1-5
size: -
CDR3: CSAHLLQPQHF
DNA: TGCAGTGCGCATCTTCTTCAGCCCCAGCATTTT

D: -
V: TRBV20-1
J: TRBJ2-2
size: -
CDR3: CSASSAENTGELFF
DNA: TGCAGTGCTAGTTCGGCAGAGAACACCGGGGAGCTGTTTTTT

D: TRBD2
V: TRBV6-6
J: TRBJ2-2
size: -
CDR3: CASSSSGANTGELFF
DNA: TGTGCCAGCAGCTCTAGCGGGGCGAACACCGGGGAGCTGTTTTTT

D: -
V: TRBV20-1
J: TRBJ2-6
size: -
CDR3: CSARAFYSGANVLTF
DNA: TGCAGTGCTAGAGCCTTTTACTCTGGGGCCAACGTCCTGACTTTC

D: TRBD1
V: TRBV9
J: TRBJ2-7
size: -
CDR3: CASSRGDRGHEQYF
DNA: TGTGCCAGCAGCAGGGGGGACAGGGGCCACGAGCAGTACTTC

D: -
V: TRBV5-1
J: TRBJ1-1
size: -
CDR3: CASRREQASAEAFF
DNA: TGCGCCAGCAGAAGAGAACAGGCCTCCGCTGAAGCTTTCTTT

D: -
V: TRBV14
J: TRBJ2-5
size: -
CDR3: CASSQIVPRRQETQYF
DNA: TGTGCCAGCAGCCAAATCGTGCCCAGGAGGCAAGAGACCCAGTACTTC

D: TRBD2
V: TRBV3-1
J: TRBJ2-7
size: -
CDR3: CASSQEVAGGHEQYF
DNA: TGCGCCAGCAGCCAAGAGGTAGCGGGGGGTCACGAGCAGTACTTC

D: -
V: TRBV29-1
J: TRBJ1-1
size: many
CDR3: CSVGGLNTEAFF
DNA: TGCAGCGTTGGTGGTCTGAACACTGAAGCTTTCTTT

D: TRBD1
V: TRBV5-6
J: TRBJ1-1
size: -
CDR3: CASSLGDREAEAFF
DNA: TGCGCCAGCAGCTTGGGGGACAGGGAAGCTGAAGCTTTCTTT

D: TRBD1
V: TRBV3-1
J: TRBJ1-2
size: -
CDR3: CASSPGQGRGYTF
DNA: TGTGCCAGCAGCCCTGGACAGGGAAGAGGCTACACCTTC

D: -
V: TRBV2
J: TRBJ2-6
size: few
CDR3: CASSDRISGANVLTF
DNA: TGTGCCAGCAGTGACAGGATCTCTGGGGCCAACGTCCTGACTTTC

D: TRBD1
V: TRBV5-1
J: TRBJ2-7
size: few
CDR3: CASSLGRDRGLAYEQYF
DNA: TGCGCCAGCAGCTTGGGTCGGGACAGAGGGCTTGCGTACGAGCAGTACTTC

D: -
V: TRBV5-6
J: TRBJ2-7
size: -
CDR3: CASSAKGVSSYEQYF
DNA: TGTGCCAGCAGCGCTAAAGGGGTAAGCTCCTACGAGCAGTACTTC

D: -
V: TRBV20-1
J: TRBJ2-7
size: few
CDR3: CSAPANGDEQYF
DNA: TGCAGTGCACCAGCGAACGGCGACGAGCAGTACTTC

D: -
V: TRBV5-1
J: TRBJ2-7
size: -
CDR3: CASSLDPGTQLYEQYF
DNA: TGCGCCAGCAGCTTGGACCCCGGGACCCAACTCTACGAGCAGTACTTC

D: TRBD1
V: TRBV7-2
J: TRBJ1-2
size: -
CDR3: CASSLGTGIYGYTF
DNA: TGTGCCAGCAGCTTGGGGACAGGCATCTATGGCTACACCTTC

D: -
V: TRBV5-6
J: TRBJ1-1
size: -
CDR3: CASSWGGFMNTEAFF
DNA: TGTGCCAGCAGCTGGGGCGGCTTCATGAACACTGAAGCTTTCTTT

D: TRBD1
V: TRBV7-9
J: TRBJ1-5
size: -
CDR3: CASSPNRGYGNQPQHF
DNA: TGTGCCAGCAGCCCAAACAGGGGGTATGGCAATCAGCCCCAGCATTTT

D: -
V: TRBV10-3
J: TRBJ2-6
size: -
CDR3: CAISLEFGAGANVLTF
DNA: TGTGCCATCAGTTTAGAGTTTGGGGCTGGGGCCAACGTCCTGACTTTC

D: -
V: TRBV20-1
J: TRBJ2-5
size: -
CDR3: CSARGIETQYF
DNA: TGCAGTGCTAGGGGTATTGAGACCCAGTACTTC

D: -
V: TRBV5-1
J: TRBJ2-7
size: few
CDR3: CASGGQGGAREQYF
DNA: TGCGCCAGCGGCGGACAGGGAGGGGCGCGCGAGCAGTACTTC

D: -
V: TRBV14
J: TRBJ2-3
size: -
CDR3: CASSQRGTDTQYF
DNA: TGTGCCAGCAGCCAAAGGGGCACAGATACGCAGTATTTT

D: TRBD1
V: TRBV2
J: TRBJ1-4
size: -
CDR3: CASLDRVGEKLFF
DNA: TGTGCCAGCCTAGACAGGGTGGGCGAAAAACTGTTTTTT

D: TRBD1
V: TRBV2
J: TRBJ2-7
size: -
CDR3: CASRYTGASSYEQYF
DNA: TGTGCCAGCAGGTACACAGGGGCCTCCTCCTACGAGCAGTACTTC

D: -
V: TRBV12-3/TRBV12-4
J: TRBJ2-5
size: -
CDR3: CASRETGKETQYF
DNA: TGTGCCAGCAGGGAGACGGGGAAAGAGACCCAGTACTTC